This TCR beta chain was captured by sequencing in a study of blood T cell repertoires in COVID-19 (dated by TCRdb to about 2020). For context, the study as a whole: Collaborator samples came from the United States, Italy and Spain and covered acute and convalescent phases of COVID-19. The material from the prospective study consisted of cDNA or gDNA derived from T cells, B-cell-depleted T cells, or PBMCs. Deeply sampled blood TCRbeta repertoires from subjects exposed to, actively infected with, or recovered from COVID-19 were included in the dataset. The repertoires were made available in a free public database intended to serve as a resource for research on the immune response to SARS-CoV-2. The samples were drawn from the first 160 participants of the ongoing ImmuneRACE study and from some 1,300 subjects provided by 6 global collaborators. Nearly every sample came with metadata listing a de-identified subject ID, COVID-19 status, age in years and sex. Where available, HLA class I and class II types were taken from metadata supplied by the sample provider and were not determined by assay-based typing.

Whole blood was collected in K2EDTA tubes by collaborating institutions according to the institutions' own protocols. Collaborator samples were shipped for TCRbeta analysis as frozen whole blood, isolated PBMCs, or DNA extracted from either sample type. The immunoSEQ Assay, a bias-controlled multiplex PCR, was used to amplify TCRbeta CDR3 regions from genomic DNA. The authors' pipeline ran thus. The number of nucleated cells in each sample was estimated by amplification of reference gene primers within the assay. To quantify the absolute abundance of each unique TCRbeta CDR3 rearrangement, sequence reads were collapsed and filtered. For each sample, productive Simpson clonality was calculated by taking the square root of Simpson's diversity index across productive rearrangements. In TCRdb, the immuneACCESS table is reduced to in-frame sequences with V and J assigned. These tables do not hold every clone; where another copy was compared, an unresolved V gene accounts for under half, and the others remain unexplained. That table furnishes V, J and clone size, whereas the DNA furnished D and trimming. This sample holds roughly 63,000 clones; 88% were observed only once. The top ten constitute around 21% of the sample.

General findings and caveats noted by the study authors: Clinical and demographic metadata were provided uncurated, with the amount varying by source and participant.

The V and J ends are trimmed by 6 bases and 1 base, leaving 10 bases between them. Measured from the cysteine to the phenylalanine, the CDR3 is 13 residues long. CDR3 DNA only is kept here, 39 bases in frame from base 1. Looking up the germline V gene yields CDR1 SNHLY and CDR2 FYNNEI. Notes on this clone: It lacks a known antigen. No much larger clone is present one base from it, and per-base qualities are unavailable.

Sequencing used peripheral blood. This clonotype was sampled from a woman between 45 and 65 years old with active or convalescent COVID-19. The chain is made from TRBV2 and TRBJ2-7, with no D gene named confidently. The CDR3 sequence is CASRAAPSYEQYF. The nucleotide sequence reads TGTGCCAGCAGAGCAGCGCCATCCTACGAGCAGTACTTC. This CDR3, with the reference TRBV2 and TRBJ2-7 proteins standing in past its ends, gives the full variable domain EPEVTQTPSHQVTQMGQEVILRCVPISNHLYFYWYRQILGQKVEFLVSFYNNEISEKSEIFDDQFSVERPDGSNFTLKIRSTKLEDSAMYFCASRAAPSYEQYFGPGTRLTVT.